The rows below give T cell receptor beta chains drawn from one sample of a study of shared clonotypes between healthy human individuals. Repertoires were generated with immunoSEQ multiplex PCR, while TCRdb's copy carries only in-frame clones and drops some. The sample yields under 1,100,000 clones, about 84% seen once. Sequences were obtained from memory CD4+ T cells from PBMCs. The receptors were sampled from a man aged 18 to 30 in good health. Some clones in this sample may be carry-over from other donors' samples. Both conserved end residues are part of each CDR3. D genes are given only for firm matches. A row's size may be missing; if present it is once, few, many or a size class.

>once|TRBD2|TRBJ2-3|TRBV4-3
CASSQRVRGGRRTDTQYF
TGCGCCAGCAGCCAAAGGGTTCGGGGCGGGAGGAGGACAGATACGCAGTATTTT
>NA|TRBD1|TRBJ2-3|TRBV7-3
CASSIQGRTGDTQYF
TGTGCCAGCAGCATACAGGGGCGCACTGGAGATACGCAGTATTTT
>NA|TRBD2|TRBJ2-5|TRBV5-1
CASSLAEGGRTQYF
TGCGCCAGCAGCTTGGCCGAGGGAGGGAGAACCCAGTACTTC
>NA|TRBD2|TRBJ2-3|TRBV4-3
CASSQDPPRSSGLTDTQYF
TGCGCCAGCAGCCAAGATCCCCCAAGATCTAGCGGGTTGACAGATACGCAGTATTTT
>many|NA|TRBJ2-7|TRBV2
CASSGGVSYEQYF
TGTGCCAGCAGTGGGGGCGTCTCCTACGAGCAGTACTTC
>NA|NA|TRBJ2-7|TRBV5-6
CASSLGGGVLNF
TGTGCCAGCAGCTTGGGTGGGGGCGTACTGAACTTC
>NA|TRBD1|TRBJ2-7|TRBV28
CASSLRKNRDRGSEQYF
TGTGCCAGCAGTTTACGCAAAAACAGGGACAGGGGGTCCGAGCAGTACTTC
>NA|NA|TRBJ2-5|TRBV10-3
CAISVPGAETQYF
TGTGCCATCAGTGTCCCGGGTGCGGAGACCCAGTACTTC
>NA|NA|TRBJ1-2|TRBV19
CASSFTGYGYTF
TGTGCCAGTAGTTTTACAGGGTATGGCTACACCTTC
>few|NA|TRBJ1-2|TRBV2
CASQASAGFRGYTF
TGTGCCAGCCAGGCCTCGGCGGGTTTTCGTGGCTACACCTTC
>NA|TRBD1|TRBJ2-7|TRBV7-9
CASSLNPNRGQYF
TGTGCCAGCAGCTTAAACCCAAACAGGGGGCAGTACTTC
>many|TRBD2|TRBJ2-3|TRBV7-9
CASSPGLAGGSDTQYF
TGTGCCAGCAGCCCTGGACTAGCGGGAGGTTCAGATACGCAGTATTTT
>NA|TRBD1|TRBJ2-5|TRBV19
CASRRSGQGYGQETQYF
TGTGCCAGTAGGCGTTCGGGACAGGGATATGGACAAGAGACCCAGTACTTC
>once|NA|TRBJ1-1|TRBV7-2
CASSLVGASTEAFF
TGTGCCAGCAGCTTAGTAGGGGCTAGCACTGAAGCTTTCTTT
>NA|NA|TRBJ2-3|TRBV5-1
CASRPGALRDTQYF
TGCGCCAGCAGACCCGGGGCCCTCAGGGATACGCAGTATTTT
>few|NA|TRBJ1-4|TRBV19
CASSLNGGADEKLFF
TGTGCCAGTAGTCTAAATGGCGGTGCGGATGAAAAACTGTTTTTT
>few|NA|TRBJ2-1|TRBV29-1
CSVLKSGFYNEQFF
TGCAGCGTCCTAAAGAGCGGATTCTACAATGAGCAGTTCTTC
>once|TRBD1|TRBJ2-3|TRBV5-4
CASSEQGGGTDTQYF
TGTGCCAGCAGCGAACAGGGGGGTGGCACAGATACGCAGTATTTT